The 9 T cell receptor beta chains presented below share a single source sample, sequenced in a study of T cells expressing NK-cell markers. TCRdb reprocessed the 5' RACE reads and keeps a single row for each CDR3 protein, giving no DNA. In total, the table holds roughly 180,000 distinct CDR3 sequences. What was sequenced was blood T cells: a sorted CD56 or NKG2C T cell subset, CD4+ or CD8+ T cells, or bulk PBMC T cells (not recorded which). All receptors derive from a man between 18 and 69 years old in good health.

The chain carries TRBV7-9 and TRBJ2-5; with no DNA, the TCRdb D assignment of TRBD1 cannot be verified. Germline CDR1 SEHNR, CDR2 FQNEAQ (reference sequence). The CDR3 runs to 16 residues. CDR3 residues: CASSSGPGQISETQYF.

J is TRBJ2-7 and V is TRBV12-3 or TRBV12-4; TCRdb lists TRBD2, though no DNA is available to test this call. The CDR3 contains 13 residues. The CDR3 loop reads CASSPSSGYEQYF.

The chain links TRBV28 to TRBJ1-1; TCRdb selects TRBD1, and the lack of DNA leaves this call unchecked. CDR1 and CDR2 (germline): MDHEN, SYDVKM. The CDR3 is 14 residues long. The CDR3 region is CASIPGTLNTEAFF.

The V gene is TRBV10-3, the J gene TRBJ2-1; the TCRdb D gene call, TRBD2, has no DNA to confirm it. In germline, CDR1 is ENHRY, CDR2 SYGVKD. CDR3 size: 16 residues. The CDR3 loop is CAISETSGGVYNEQFF.

The chain couples TRBV5-1 to TRBJ1-1. Germline CDR1 SGHRS, CDR2 YFSETQ. CDR3 length: 14 residues. The CDR3 is CASSLGVGYTEAFF.

The CDR3 sequence is CASSHPGALWVQYF. The rearrangement joins TRBV12-3 or TRBV12-4 to TRBJ2-7; checking the TCRdb D call of TRBD2 is not possible without DNA. The CDR3 has 14 amino acids.

The chain couples TRBV20-1 to TRBJ2-7; TCRdb designates TRBD2, a call that cannot be tested without DNA. This CDR3 spans 14 amino acids. Germline V gene lookup returns CDR1 DFQATT and CDR2 SNEGSKA (reference sequence). CDR3 residues: CSADPGLNSYEQYF.

This chain links TRBV2 with TRBJ2-7; the TCRdb call, TRBD2, lacks DNA for checking. This CDR3 contains 15 residues. Looked up from germline, CDR1 is SNHLY and CDR2 is FYNNEI. The CDR3 is CASSSSGGQTYEQYF.

The chain is built from TRBV27 and TRBJ1-2; checking the TCRdb D call of TRBD1 is not possible without DNA. Germline V gene data show CDR1 as MNHEY and CDR2 as SMNVEV (reference sequence). This CDR3 region has 15 residues. The chain's CDR3 is CASGTLGGEESGYTF.